The 6 T cell receptor beta chains reported below all come from one sample, sequenced in a study of T cell changes during pregnancy in multiple sclerosis. Clones were read by immunoSEQ multiplex PCR, and TCRdb kept only the in-frame ones, dropping some. Of some 70,000 clones in the sample, approximately 92% were seen once. This specimen was CD8+ T cells from peripheral blood mononuclear cells, taken in the third trimester of pregnancy. These TCRs come from a female donor in good health, enrolled as a control in a pregnancy study.

The rearrangement uses TRBV29-1 and TRBJ2-7; D possibly corresponds to TRBD2 (6 bases). This CDR3 is 11 amino acids long. Germline loops: CDR1 SQVTM, CDR2 ANQGSEA. Trimming shortened V by 3 bases and J by 3 bases, and 6 bases separated the two germline ends. As DNA, the CDR3 is TGCAGCGTTGACGGGGGCTACGAGCAGTACTTC. Its protein is CSVDGGYEQYF.

The rearrangement joins TRBV13 to TRBJ1-1; D possibly corresponds to TRBD1 (6 bases). V was shortened by 2 bases and J by 0 bases, with 7 bases between the two germline ends. There are 14 residues in the CDR3. Germline V CDR1 and CDR2: PRHDT, FYEKMQ (reference sequence). CDR3 residues: CASSLTGMNTEAFF. In DNA form, the CDR3 reads TGTGCCAGCAGCTTAACAGGGATGAACACTGAAGCTTTCTTT.

J is TRBJ1-2 and V is TRBV7-3, with a possible D match to TRBD1 (5 bases). The CDR3 loop spans 14 amino acids. The V and J ends lost 3 bases and 3 bases respectively, with 11 bases between them. The germline gives CDR1 SGHTA, CDR2 FQGTGA. The CDR3 nucleotides read TGTGCCAGCAGCTTTTTCGGGGGTGACTATGGCTACACCTTC. This sequence encodes CASSFFGGDYGYTF.

The rearrangement joins TRBV27 to TRBJ2-7, with TRBD1 matching over 8 bases. CDR1 and CDR2 from the germline V gene are MNHEY and SMNVEV (reference sequence). The CDR3 spans 14 residues. The trim removed 5 bases at V and 1 base at J, leaving 4 bases unmatched. CDR3 sequence (DNA): TGTGCCAGCAGTGTCTACAGGGGGTCCTACGAGCAGTACTTC. It translates to CASSVYRGSYEQYF.

The chain is built from TRBV27 and TRBJ1-5; 9 bases fit TRBD1. V lost 10 bases and J lost 5; bases outside the gene matches: 6. CDR3 length: 13 residues. Germline values: CDR1 MNHEY, CDR2 SMNVEV (reference sequence). In DNA form, the CDR3 reads TGTGCCACCGCACAGGGGGCGCATCAGCCCCAGCATTTT. It specifies CATAQGAHQPQHF.

The chain uses TRBV9 and TRBJ2-5, with TRBD2 as a possible D gene (6 bases). The CDR3 length is 16 residues. Germline assignment: CDR1 SGDLS and CDR2 YYNGEE. Trimming pared 1 base from V and 4 bases from J, leaving 17 bases between. CDR3 loop: CASSVSGTSWGETQYF. The CDR3 nucleotides read TGTGCCAGCAGCGTATCAGGGACTTCCTGGGGAGAGACCCAGTACTTC.